This TCR beta chain was identified in a study of shared clonotypes between healthy human individuals. Study summary: Per-donor plates numbered three CD4 naive, three CD4 memory, two CD8 naive and one CD8 memory.

The CDR3 is 14 residues long. The trim removed 9 bases at V and 1 base at J, leaving 6 bases unmatched. Germline V gene sequence: CDR1 SNHLY, CDR2 FYNNEI. The assay was immunoSEQ multiplex PCR, and TCRdb's table has in-frame clones only and misses some. The sample has under 2,500,000 clones, approximately 94% seen once. This clonotype was obtained from a man younger than 35 in good health. The source material was naive CD4+ T cells sorted from blood. The subset here: CD45RA+ positively selected. This rearrangement joins TRBV2 to TRBJ2-7; 10 nucleotides agree with TRBD2. CDR3 residues: CARRTSGQSYEQYF. In DNA form, the CDR3 reads TGTGCCAGGAGGACTAGCGGTCAATCCTACGAGCAGTACTTC.